The next 18 T cell receptor beta chains were all read from a single sample in a study of cytomegalovirus exposure and HLA in healthy donors. PCR primers comprised 60 Vbeta and 13 Jbeta primers. Clones were read by immunoSEQ multiplex PCR, and TCRdb kept only the in-frame ones, dropping some. Of roughly 93,000 clones listed, roughly 77% are singletons. The sample was PBMCs. These receptors came from a man younger than 40 in good health and CMV-seronegative.

The chain links TRBV5-1 to TRBJ2-2; a possible D gene is TRBD2 (5 bases). CDR3 size: 15 residues. The germline V gene has CDR1 SGHRS and CDR2 YFSETQ. V was clipped by 0 bases and J by 3 bases, with 9 bases between them. CDR3: CASSLVVGDTGELFF. The CDR3 coding sequence is TGCGCCAGCAGCTTGGTTGTCGGGGACACCGGGGAGCTGTTTTTT.

The rearrangement links TRBV30 to TRBJ1-6; the match to TRBD1 covers 11 bases. The CDR3 is made up of 17 amino acids. The germline CDR1 and CDR2 sequences are GTSNPN and SVGIG (reference sequence). Losses at the gene ends were 1 base for V and 6 bases for J; bases not matched to a gene: 8. CDR3 amino acids: CAWSDPWTGGSNSPLHF. The DNA of the CDR3 is TGTGCCTGGAGTGACCCCTGGACAGGGGGCAGTAATTCACCCCTCCACTTT.

The CDR3 loop is CASSFSPGHPTDTQYF. CDR3 nucleotide sequence: TGTGCCAGCAGCTTCTCCCCGGGACACCCCACAGATACGCAGTATTTT. The chain employs TRBV9 and TRBJ2-3; D is possibly TRBD1 (6 bases). The V gene lost 4 bases and the J gene lost 2 bases, with 17 bases spanning the gap. The CDR3 runs 16 residues. In germline, CDR1 is SGDLS, CDR2 YYNGEE.

The chain has TRBV11-1 and TRBJ1-6, with D uncertain. Trimming removed 2 bases from V and 7 bases from J, with 12 bases in between. The germline V gene encodes CDR1 SGHAT and CDR2 FQDESV (reference sequence). This CDR3 contains 15 residues. This chain's CDR3 is CASSLSMTGNSPLHF. The CDR3 region has the DNA TGTGCCAGCAGCTTATCGATGACGGGAAATTCACCCCTCCACTTT.

V usage is TRBV10-3 and J usage is TRBJ2-3; TRBD2 matches at 7 bases. V was clipped by 5 bases and J by 0 bases; unmatched bases: 2. The CDR3 loop spans 14 amino acids. Germline V gene data show CDR1 as ENHRY and CDR2 as SYGVKD. CDR3 residues: CAISPGGSTDTQYF. The CDR3 coding sequence is TGTGCCATCAGTCCGGGGGGAAGCACAGATACGCAGTATTTT.

This chain joins TRBV10-1 and TRBJ2-1, with TRBD1 matching over 7 bases. Trimming took 0 bases from V and 10 from J; bases not matched to a gene: 0. Germline V gene sequence: CDR1 WNHNN, CDR2 SYGVQD (reference sequence). The CDR3 loop spans 12 amino acids. This chain's CDR3 is CASSESDREQFF. The CDR3 DNA sequence: TGCGCCAGCAGTGAGTCGGACAGGGAGCAGTTCTTC.

This chain uses TRBV2 with TRBJ2-3, with TRBD2 matching 8 bases. Germline CDR1 reads SNHLY; CDR2 reads FYNNEI. V shed 8 bases, J shed 6 bases, and the junction held 10 bases outside the gene matches. This CDR3 comprises 14 residues. The CDR3 nucleotides read TGTGCCAGCCGGCTAGCGGGCATTGGTGATACGCAGTATTTT. Its translation: CASRLAGIGDTQYF.

V and J are TRBV5-1 and TRBJ1-3, with 7 bases identical to TRBD1. Looked up from germline, CDR1 is SGHRS and CDR2 is YFSETQ. After removal of 3 bases from V and 0 bases from J, the junction contained 6 bases not matched to a gene. The CDR3 sequence is 16 residues long. The DNA of the CDR3 is TGCGCCAGCAGCTCCCTGACAGGGCCCTCTGGAAACACCATATATTTT. Its translation: CASSSLTGPSGNTIYF.

The genes are TRBV27 and TRBJ1-1; 10 bases are a match to TRBD1. Germline CDR1 and CDR2: MNHEY and SMNVEV (reference sequence). CDR3 size: 17 residues. J was trimmed by 0 bases and V by 2 bases; bases with no gene match: 6. The CDR3 sequence: CASSLQTGGIMNTEAFF. In nucleotides, the CDR3 is TGTGCCAGCAGTTTACAGACAGGGGGCATCATGAACACTGAAGCTTTCTTT.

V and J are TRBV5-4 and TRBJ2-5; 9 bases line up with TRBD2. With V trimmed by 4 bases and J by 4 bases, 5 bases remained unmatched. This CDR3 spans 14 amino acids. Germline assignment: CDR1 SGHNT and CDR2 YYREEE (reference sequence). This CDR3 is CASSPQLAGETQYF. The CDR3 coding sequence is TGTGCCAGCAGCCCACAACTAGCGGGAGAGACCCAGTACTTC.

The V call is TRBV19, the J call TRBJ1-2; D call uncertain. Germline V lookup: CDR1 LNHDA, CDR2 SQIVND (reference sequence). CDR3 size: 12 residues. Trimming cost V 6 bases and J 4 bases, with 9 bases left between them. The chain's CDR3 is CASRPRGYGYTF. For the CDR3, the DNA is TGTGCCAGTAGACCGCGCGGCTATGGCTACACCTTC.

This clone occurred once. The rearrangement joins TRBV4-2 to TRBJ2-5; 9 bases align to TRBD2. The CDR3 covers 15 residues. Germline loops: CDR1 LGHNA, CDR2 YNFKEQ. V lost 1 base, J lost 4 bases, and 4 bases stayed unmatched. The CDR3 loop is CASSQVELAGETQYF. Here the CDR3 DNA reads TGTGCCAGCAGCCAAGTTGAACTAGCGGGAGAGACCCAGTACTTC.

The rearrangement links TRBV6-1 to TRBJ1-1; 7 bases map to TRBD1. J lost 1 base, V lost 9 bases, and 8 bases had no gene match. Germline lookup yields CDR1 MNHNS and CDR2 SASEGT. This CDR3 is 14 amino acids long. CDR3 region: CASRLGQANTEAFF. CDR3 nucleotide sequence: TGTGCCAGTCGACTCGGACAGGCGAACACTGAAGCTTTCTTT.

The J gene is TRBJ1-2, the V gene TRBV7-9; 7 bases align to TRBD1. Germline CDR1 is SEHNR and CDR2 is FQNEAQ (reference sequence). V lost 5 bases, J lost 8 bases, and 8 bases stayed unmatched. This CDR3 contains 13 residues. The CDR3 nucleotides are TGTGCCAGCAGCCCGGGACAGAGGGTAGGCTACACCTTC. This gives the protein CASSPGQRVGYTF.

V usage is TRBV2 and J usage is TRBJ1-1; unclear D gene. V was clipped by 11 bases and J by 8 bases, with 15 bases between them. Germline CDR1 SNHLY, CDR2 FYNNEI. The CDR3 length is 11 residues. In nucleotides, the CDR3 is TGTGCCGGTCAGGTAATGGTGGAAGCTTTCTTT. Its protein is CAGQVMVEAFF.

The chain employs TRBV30 and TRBJ1-4; TRBD1 might be the D (5 bases). CDR3 size: 13 residues. Trimming took 0 bases from V and 8 from J, leaving 10 bases between them. Germline values: CDR1 GTSNPN, CDR2 SVGIG (reference sequence). The CDR3 reads CAWSVLSGEKLFF. The CDR3 DNA reads TGTGCCTGGAGTGTACTATCAGGGGAAAAACTGTTTTTT.

This sequence joins TRBV7-2 and TRBJ2-7; possible D gene TRBD1, 5 bases. Trimming removed 2 bases from V and 3 bases from J, with 11 bases in between. Looked up from germline, CDR1 is SGHTA and CDR2 is FQGNSA. The CDR3 is 14 amino acids. For the CDR3, the DNA is TGTGCCAGCAGCTTACTAAAGGGGCTCTACGAGCAGTACTTC. Its translation is CASSLLKGLYEQYF.

This clone was seen only once. The J gene is TRBJ1-2, the V gene TRBV10-1; no clear D. V lost 8 bases, J lost 11 bases, and 12 bases lay in between. This CDR3 has 10 amino acids. CDR1 is WNHNN, CDR2 SYGVQD, per germline (reference sequence). The chain's CDR3 is CASGGKPYTF. In DNA form, the CDR3 reads TGCGCCAGCGGCGGGAAACCTTACACCTTC.